Sequencing of this T cell receptor (beta chain) was carried out in a study of blood T cell repertoires in COVID-19. On the study more broadly: There were acute and convalescent COVID-19 samples, and they came from the United States, Italy and Spain.

Everyone who took part was about 18 to 90 years old, and they came from about 23 US areas. CDR3 size: 14 residues. The germline V and J ends were trimmed by 1 base and 5 bases, with 12 bases remaining between them. Germline lookup yields CDR1 GTSNPN and CDR2 SVGIG (reference sequence). Only in-frame clones appear in the TCRdb table, and some are missing; sequencing was by immunoSEQ multiplex PCR. The table has some 220,000 clones, just over 85% seen once. V gene TRBV30 combines with J gene TRBJ2-1; the D gene is possibly TRBD1 (5 bases). The sequence derives from a woman in her 40s with acute COVID-19. Source material: PBMCs or T cells enriched from blood (not recorded which). The CDR3 loop reads CAWSAQGINNEQFF. DNA of the CDR3: TGTGCCTGGAGTGCCCAGGGTATCAACAATGAGCAGTTCTTC. The variable domain in full, with the rest retrieved from reference TRBV30 and TRBJ2-1, is SQTIHQWPATLVQPVGSPLSLECTVEGTSNPNLYWYRQAAGRGLQLLFYSVGIGQISSEVPQNLSASRPQDRQFILSSKKLLLSDSGFYLCAWSAQGINNEQFFGPGTRLTVL.